The present T cell receptor (beta chain) was sequenced within a study of shared clonotypes between healthy human individuals (dated by TCRdb to about 2020). Broadly, across the study: The cohort comprised a couple of women and three men aged 18 to 49 years. For each donor, CD4 naive and CD4 memory were each run on three plates, CD8 naive on two plates, and CD8 memory on one plate. To estimate repertoire size and how much clonotypes are shared between individuals, the study performed deep sequencing of blood TCR repertoires from roughly five healthy adults. To increase sequencing depth and limit assay-specific biases, different laboratories used diverse techniques to prepare libraries and sequence TCR repertoires. Each donor's leukapheresis produced roughly between roughly 0.85 and 10 billion PBMCs. Points the paper makes about the study in general: Larger estimated clonotype richness was generally found for naive subsets than for memory subsets. Rarefaction of sorted-subset datasets indicated incomplete sequencing despite the large sequencing depth. The genetic and exposure-history diversity represented was limited by the small number of donors. Based on pairwise subsampling, the degree of clonotype sharing among donors was expected to be affected by sequencing depth. Compared with non-shared clonotypes, the clonotypes found in all four sorted-subset donors had higher generation probabilities. Sharing across several donors was observed for around 5% of naive CD4, around 3.5% of naive CD8, around 2.5% of memory CD4, and roughly 0.4% of memory CD8 clonotypes. Sampling was restricted to blood, and TCR repertoires in tissues likely differ from the TCR repertoires found in blood.

The donors were healthy, HIV-negative adults with no recently reported acute infections or vaccinations. Every donor was a Caucasian adult living in Nashville, Tennessee, USA. CD4+ T cells were enriched by magnetic negative selection; naive cells were then positively selected on CD45RA, and the negative fraction formed the memory subset. Blood was collected by leukapheresis, and PBMCs were isolated by Ficoll-Histopaque density gradient centrifugation and then cryopreserved in liquid nitrogen vapor phase. Analytical flow cytometry was used to check the purity and quantity of each magnetically sorted T cell population. Each sorted fraction had its genomic DNA isolated and then quantified by UV absorbance on a Nanodrop 2000c. Concerning this clone itself: Which antigen it targets is not known. Nothing much larger sits one base from this clone, and base qualities are not available.

The CDR3 measures 16 amino acids from cysteine to phenylalanine. Left in the record is the CDR3 DNA by itself, 48 bases read in frame from the first base. The germline ends are 14 bases apart after V is trimmed by 2 bases and J by 4 bases. Based on the germline V gene, the CDR1 and CDR2 sequences are ENHRY and SYGVKD. Using the deep immunoSEQ assay, multiplex PCR amplified TCR CDR3 regions from genomic DNA. Extracted genomic DNA from each cell subset was spread evenly across all wells of several immunoSEQ 96-well plates, with each plate serving as a replicate. For sorted subsets, approximately 0.2 ug of genomic DNA, equivalent to some 30,000 T cell genomes, went into each replicate PCR. The purified libraries were quantified using a Qubit 3.0 fluorometer, sized with a Bioanalyzer 2100, and then quantified again using the KAPA Library Quantification kit. Each immunoSEQ 96-well plate was sequenced on its own single-read 150-cycle Illumina NextSeq 550 flow cell. Under the source paper's analysis protocol: Because the immunoSEQ output held only junctional sequences and lacked quality scores, the filtering could not match the filtering applied to full-length reads. Sequences were annotated with PyIR, a Python wrapper for IgBLAST v1.9, using IMGT germline references to assign V/J genes and CDR3. Reads with weak V/J assignments (E-value above 1e-6), missing CDR3, stop codons, out-of-frame junctions, or ambiguous translated residues were removed. V3J clonotypes were defined by identical inferred V gene, J gene, and CDR3 amino acid sequence. To compute the percentage overlap between repertoires, the number of shared unique clonotypes was divided by the size of the smaller repertoire. Richness of each repertoire was evaluated using RTK rarefaction, the Chao1 estimator, and Recon v2.1 estimates of unobserved clonotypes. OLGA was used to compute generation probabilities for all TCRbeta clonotypes that the gDNA method yielded from a few donors. This is the immuneACCESS table as TCRdb keeps it, with only in-frame sequences that have V and J called. A part of the clones is gone; compared with another copy, unresolved V genes explain less than half, and the rest is unexplained. The V and J calls and the clone size are those of that table, but D and trimming were determined from the DNA. This sample comprises some 1 million clones, about 74% of them detected only once. Approximately 1.5% of the sample is taken by the ten largest.

The V and J genes are TRBV10-3 and TRBJ2-2; TRBD1 is a weak D gene call, 7 bases matching. This sequence was found in a man younger than 35 in good health. Specimen: memory CD4+ T cells sorted from blood. Taken with the paper, the label for cell subset or site translates to: CD45RA-negative fraction. The CDR3 loop reads CAISEIRQGGTGELFF. The nucleotide sequence is TGTGCCATCAGTGAGATCCGGCAGGGGGGCACCGGGGAGCTGTTTTTT.